Sequencing of this TCR beta chain was carried out in a study of cytomegalovirus exposure and HLA in healthy donors. Study context: One earlier analysis, a look at 150 million to 200 million T cells, found some 120 million unique TCR beta sequences.

Use of 60 Vbeta and 13 Jbeta primers characterized the PCR. Here immunoSEQ multiplex PCR was the method, and the copy in TCRdb shows in-frame clones only, minus some. This sample has roughly 160,000 clones, with 65% to 85% found just once. With respect to this clone: Its specificity is not known.

CDR1 and CDR2 (germline): MDHEN, SYDVKM. This CDR3 spans 13 amino acids. V dropped 5 bases and J dropped 4 bases, with 11 bases sitting between them. Study-level points and caveats: Some TCR beta chains (roughly 150 of them) were listed as cytomegalovirus-associated.

The TCR originated in a woman aged 30 to 39 in good health and CMV-seropositive. The chain is built from TRBV28 and TRBJ1-1; unclear D gene. The source material was PBMCs. This CDR3 reads CASSQLPGTEAFF. In nucleotides, the CDR3 is TGTGCCAGCAGTCAACTTCCGGGCACTGAAGCTTTCTTT.